The entry that follows covers one T cell receptor (beta chain) sequence. Its antigen is still unknown. This sequence may be a read error, since a much larger clone differs from it by one base. The CDR3 does not end in the conserved phenylalanine or tryptophan, so this is likely a read error. This entry is derived from a study of tumor-infiltrating lymphocytes in primary liver carcinoma. Study background: Samples returned roughly 3.5 to 7.5 million productive TCRbeta reads, a yield that was similar across tissue types. Study outcomes and limitations: In tumor-adjacent and tumor-blood pairs, overlap was lower than in tumor region pairs.

CDR1 PRHDT and CDR2 FYEKMQ come from the germline V gene (reference sequence). Trimming shortened V by 7 bases and J by 5 bases, and 18 bases separated the two germline ends. This CDR3 contains 14 residues. Unsorted whole blood yielded the blood RNA, and germline DNA was also extracted. Production of TCR beta cDNA used 400 to 600 ng total RNA together with a constant-region primer. Generation of the TCR beta libraries relied on three nested multiplex PCR rounds using slightly modified ARM-PCR. The first two PCR rounds used TRBV1-TRBV30 primers with a Cbeta primer, approximately 10 cycles each. TCRdb reprocessed the multiplex PCR reads with MiXCR, giving one entry per CDR3 protein. Of 150,000 to 200,000 distinct CDR3 sequences listed, around three fifths are singletons.

The J gene is TRBJ2-7, the V gene TRBV13; D unclear. The specimen sequenced was peripheral blood. This TCR was recovered from a woman in her sixties with primary liver carcinoma and hepatitis B virus infection. The DNA of the CDR3 is TGTGCCAGCATGAAGAAAACGGAAGTAAACGAGCAGTACCTC. Translated, it gives CASMKKTEVNEQYL.